The clone carrying this T cell receptor beta chain was recorded once. The entry originates in a study of CD8 T cells in Susac syndrome. CDR1 is KGHSH and CDR2 is LQKENI in the germline V gene. This CDR3 comprises 14 residues. The V and J ends lost 3 bases and 2 bases, in that order; junction bases with no gene match: 3. The authors reverse transcribed about 0.45 to 1 ug RNA with random hexamers. TCRdb independently ran MiXCR on the immunoSEQ multiplex PCR reads; one entry per CDR3 protein. The sample yields 150,000 to 200,000 distinct CDR3 sequences, 85% to 95% seen once. The TCR comes from a human donor in good health. The material sequenced was CD4+ T cells from PBMCs. V usage is TRBV18 and J usage is TRBJ1-2; 7 nucleotides align to TRBD1. The CDR3 sequence is CASSPLDRNYGYTF. The DNA for the CDR3 is TGTGCCAGCTCACCTCTGGACAGGAACTATGGCTACACCTTC.